Given below is one TCR beta chain in context. Its antigen target is currently unknown. The sample holds no much larger clone one base away, and base qualities are not on file. These data come from a study of cytomegalovirus exposure and HLA in healthy donors (dated by TCRdb to about 2017). Background for the entire study: According to an earlier analysis of several hundred of the donors, roughly 180 million T cells yielded 100 million or so unique TCR beta sequences and about 300 Gb of sequence data. The study aimed to test whether signatures of past pathogen exposure could be identified by cataloging public T cell receptors. HLA typing included class I and class II loci at four-digit resolution. Across 300 to 400 genotyped donors of the cohort, an average of about 240,000 unique TCR beta nucleotide sequences per donor were sequenced, and 15% to 20% of those sequences were non-productive. Typing coverage varied by locus: about 620-630 donors for A, B, C, DRB1 and DQB1; roughly 500 for DQA1; 600 to 610 for DPA1; some 470 for DPB1. A later genetic analysis took genome-wide SNP genotypes for about three fifths of the roughly 670 donors and used that subset as a discovery cohort. Several DR-DQ haplotypes were treated as single units for association and clustering because of strong linkage in the cohort. Of the roughly 400 genotyped donors, approximately 81% were placed in the genetic ancestry cluster associated with self-reported Caucasian donors. Using immunosequencing, the study profiled T cell repertoires from about 650 subjects and related those repertoires to cytomegalovirus serostatus. The later analysis used no new phenotypic data to find candidate immune exposures, relying instead on TCR beta sequences and their occurrence across donors. Every discovery cohort repertoire had been produced on one sequencing platform. The study combined high-throughput TCR immunosequencing, statistical association of individual TCRs with disease status, and machine learning to predict cytomegalovirus infection status. Besides the first cohort of some 670 subjects, a separate validation cohort made up of 120 or so different subjects was used. About 320 gigabases of sequencing data and 78 million or so unique TCR sequences were included in an early release covering over 600 HLA-typed donors. Alongside the repertoire data, information on donor age, sex, ethnicity and CMV serostatus was compiled. In an earlier analysis of 587 of the donors, high-throughput TCR beta sequencing was used to judge whether each TCR beta V gene segment behaved as functional or pseudogenic. In a later analysis, previously published TCR beta repertoires from about 670 donors were re-analyzed and high-resolution HLA genotyping was added so that TCR occurrence patterns could be studied.

The library was built by means of the immunoSEQ multiplex PCR assay. For the multiplex PCR, a mixture combining 60 forward primers for TCR Vbeta segments and 13 reverse primers for TCR Jbeta segments was used. The CDR3 region of rearranged TCR beta genes was amplified from genomic DNA with a multiplex PCR assay. The Illumina HiSeq System was used to sequence the amplified TCR beta libraries as 87-base-pair reads. Per the authors' processing: A later analysis tallied 75 million to 85 million unique TCR beta chains across the 666 repertoires, and 10 million to 11 million of those chains were shared by two or more donors. A nearest-neighbor algorithm error-corrected the raw reads and collapsed the reads into unique sequences, merging closely related sequences to remove PCR and sequencing errors. To assign V, D and J gene segments, CDR3 sequences were aligned to IMGT reference sequences. For a sequence to be retained, at least a six-nucleotide match to both a V gene segment and a J gene segment was required. Rearrangements were called productive when the CDR3 lacked stop codons and stayed in frame with V and J; all others were non-productive. Following IMGT convention, CDR3 was defined as the stretch from the second conserved V-encoded cysteine up to the conserved J-encoded phenylalanine. The earlier analysis of about 500 of the donors excluded sequences that lacked an unambiguous match to a single V gene segment. An earlier analysis of fewer than 750 of the donors classified V segments as functional when productive rearrangements were above 56.7% and as segregating when the standard deviation between donors was above 5%. A statistical classification framework was built to diagnose cytomegalovirus status from the catalog of TCR beta chain sequences. In a later analysis, TCR nucleotide sequences were compared against IMGT/GENE-DB human TR gene sequences so that V and J genes could be assigned. The TCRdist pipeline was used in a later analysis to assign CDR3 sequences and most-parsimonious VDJ recombination scenarios. In a later analysis, each TCR beta chain was defined by its CDR3 amino acid sequence together with its V-gene family, and reads without a unique V-gene family were excluded. To address suspected cross-contamination and a sequencing artifact, a later analysis removed roughly 640 highly shared, low-generation-probability nucleotide sequences. In a later analysis, a clonal expansion index was calculated for each public chain from normalized within-repertoire ranks of inferred template counts. In a later analysis, generation probabilities were computed using a VDJ recombination model fitted to out-of-frame rearrangements, and the results were checked against IGoR. In a later analysis, TCR-TCR, TCR-HLA and TCR-CMV co-occurrence was scored with hypergeometric tests, and a repertoire-size bias correction was applied to TCR pairs. In a later analysis, false discovery rates were estimated by permuting HLA or CMV assignments 20 times. In a later analysis, co-occurring TCRs were grouped using DBSCAN, and TCRdist sequence similarity was added for clustering within HLA-allele-positive subsets. For co-occurrence clustering, repertoires with fewer than 30,000 or more than 120,000 public chains were excluded, along with five or six repertoires with anomalous nucleotide sharing. TCRdb stores this immuneACCESS table with in-frame sequences only. Part of the clones is absent; in the studies checked, under half of the shortfall reflects unresolved V genes, and no reason is known for the rest. That table supplies the V and J calls and clone size; D and trimming were determined from the DNA. Here the sample has roughly 150,000 clones; 75% occur a single time. Together, the top ten hold 3% of the sample.

The cohort was made up of 666 healthy bone marrow donors. At the time of sampling, all cohort members were nominally healthy, though unrecorded immune exposures were likely present. The donor was CMV seropositive and belonged to the group of 270 or so seropositive cohort members. A peripheral blood sample was provided by each donor, and peripheral blood mononuclear cells were used for TCR beta sequencing. The Qiagen DNeasy Blood Extraction Kit was used to extract genomic DNA from the blood cell samples. From cysteine to phenylalanine, the CDR3 is 13 amino acids long. The sequence is cut down to CDR3 DNA, 39 bases in frame from base 1. V loses 0 bases of germline sequence and J loses 3 bases, and the interval between the two ends is 5 bases. CDR1 and CDR2, looked up from the germline V gene, are LGHNA and YNFKEQ. General conclusions and limits of the study: The classifier was reported to diagnose cytomegalovirus status with high specificity and sensitivity in both the original cohort and the validation cohort. A later genetic analysis reported fewer N-insertions in productive TCRs among donors in an Asian-associated ancestry cluster than the roughly 720-donor mean. A further reported finding was that TCR beta sequences accurately predicted the HLA-A and HLA-B alleles for most subjects in the first cohort. The presence/absence analyses assumed that sequencing depth was roughly uniform across donors, and that assumption may not be true. In a later analysis, HLA-associated TCR beta chains showed more clonal expansion and lower generation probabilities than non-associated chains that were equally common. Broadly in line with IMGT annotations, most TCR beta V segments showed up in productive rearrangements about 87% or about 30% of the time in an earlier analysis of several hundred of the donors. A total of 164 TCR beta chains were listed by the study as associated with cytomegalovirus. The only immune exposure information available for the cohort was CMV serostatus. In a later genetic analysis, a missense DCLRE1C variant was associated with V-gene and J-gene trimming of TCR beta chains, and the association was replicated in an independent cohort. A later analysis associated 15,000 to 20,000 TCR beta sequences with specific HLA alleles at a false discovery rate of 0.05. In a later analysis, the rate of TCR association differed among HLA loci, with DRB1 alleles having the most associated TCRs and HLA-C alleles having the fewest. Because counts were too low, 15 to 20 rarely observed V segments, including chromosome 9 orphons, were left out of the earlier analysis of 587 of the donors. It was suggested by the authors that the approach could potentially be generalized to other disease states and immunological phenotypes. A cluster of highly shared sequence variants was judged likely to be a technical artifact of the sequencing pipeline. Linkage disequilibrium might explain the correlated functional status among segregating V segments, but an unknown experimental factor could not be excluded. In vitro tests confirmed that a few of the cytomegalovirus-associated TCR beta chains recognize cytomegalovirus antigens. In a later analysis, most CMV-associated TCR beta chains were found to appear HLA-restricted, with HLA associations seemingly driven largely by CMV exposure. HLA typing was unavailable for some donors at each locus, so association tests used only the typed subset. Only TCR beta chains were sequenced in this cohort, and the absence of alpha or paired-chain data limited detectable features. Assigning TCR associations to individual alleles was difficult when HLA alleles, especially DR and DQ, strongly co-occurred. While some public TCRs were present in many individuals, most TCR sequences turned up only very rarely across donors. Several of the top co-occurrence clusters appeared to be linked to parvovirus B19, influenza, CMV and Epstein-Barr virus, according to a later analysis. Some IMGT-functional V segments, including TRBV6-2 and TRBV6-3, could not be distinguished by the 87-base-pair reads and were therefore excluded.

The origin of this receptor is a woman between 50 and 59 years old in good health and CMV-seropositive. Sequences were obtained from PBMCs. This sequence uses TRBV4-2 and TRBJ2-5; the D segment cannot be called with confidence. The nucleotide sequence is given as TGTGCCAGCAGCCAAGAATTCAAAGAGACCCAGTACTTC. This encodes CASSQEFKETQYF.